This T cell receptor beta chain was found in a study of cytomegalovirus exposure and HLA in healthy donors (dated 2017 in TCRdb). About the investigation overall: An earlier analysis of several hundred of the donors reported about 260 Gb of sequence data and 117 million unique TCR beta sequences obtained from some 200 million T cells. An early release covering roughly 580 HLA-typed donors comprised about 320 gigabases of sequencing data and around 86 million unique TCR sequences. The genetic ancestry cluster associated with self-reported Caucasian donors included over 65% of the approximately 400 genotyped donors. The aim of the study was to test whether cataloging public T cell receptors could identify signatures of past pathogen exposure. The study used immunosequencing to profile the T cell repertoires of 666 subjects and linked those repertoires to cytomegalovirus serostatus. In addition to the first cohort of approximately 670 subjects, a separate validation cohort of 120 different subjects was used. To predict cytomegalovirus infection status, the study combined high-throughput TCR immunosequencing, statistical association of individual TCRs with disease status, and machine learning. To study patterns of TCR occurrence, a later analysis re-analyzed previously published TCR beta repertoires from just over 650 donors and added high-resolution HLA genotyping. Rather than drawing on any new phenotypic data, the later analysis identified candidate immune exposures from TCR beta sequences and the way those sequences occurred across donors. An earlier analysis of more than 450 of the donors used high-throughput TCR beta sequencing to judge whether each TCR beta V gene segment behaved as functional or pseudogenic. Donor age, sex, ethnicity and CMV serostatus were compiled together with the repertoire data. In a later genetic analysis, genome-wide SNP genotypes for about 60% of the 666 donors were used, and that subset was treated as a discovery cohort. Every discovery cohort repertoire had been produced on one sequencing platform. HLA typing included class I and class II loci at four-digit resolution. Typing coverage differed by locus: A, B, C, DRB1 and DQB1 were typed in about 620-640 donors, DQA1 in 522, DPA1 in around 610, and DPB1 in 472. Four or five DR-DQ haplotypes were handled as single units for association and clustering, since linkage in the cohort was strong. On average, over 200,000 unique TCR beta nucleotide sequences were sequenced per donor among several hundred genotyped donors of the cohort, with 15% to 20% of those sequences being non-productive. Results the study describes overall, beyond this receptor: In a later genetic analysis, fewer N-insertions in productive TCRs were reported among donors in an Asian-associated ancestry cluster than the roughly 700-donor mean. Across donors, most TCR sequences were observed very rarely, whereas some public TCRs were present in many individuals. For the cohort, immune exposure information was limited to CMV serostatus. An earlier analysis of around 540 of the donors showed that most TCR beta V segments appeared in productive rearrangements either about 87% or about 30% of the time, which broadly matched IMGT annotations. A further reported finding was that TCR beta sequences accurately predicted the HLA-A and HLA-B alleles for most subjects in the first cohort. In a later analysis, several top co-occurrence clusters were reported to appear linked to parvovirus B19, influenza, CMV and Epstein-Barr virus. Some IMGT-functional V segments, including TRBV6-2 and TRBV6-3, could not be distinguished by the 87-base-pair reads and were therefore excluded. The presence/absence analyses assumed that sequencing depth was roughly uniform across donors, and that assumption may not be true. The study listed 150 to 200 TCR beta chains as associated with cytomegalovirus. A cluster of highly shared sequence variants was judged likely to represent a technical artifact of the sequencing pipeline. In a later analysis, HLA-associated TCR beta chains showed more clonal expansion and lower generation probabilities than non-associated chains that were equally common. At a false discovery rate of 0.05, a later analysis linked some 18,000 TCR beta sequences to specific HLA alleles. Because HLA typing was unavailable for some donors at each locus, only the typed subset was used in association tests. A few of the identified cytomegalovirus-associated TCR beta chains were confirmed in vitro to be specific for cytomegalovirus antigens. Only TCR beta chains were sequenced in this cohort, and the absence of alpha or paired-chain data limited detectable features. The classifier was reported to diagnose cytomegalovirus status with high specificity and sensitivity in both the original cohort and the validation cohort. In a later analysis, TCR association rates were found to vary across HLA loci, with the most associated TCRs seen for DRB1 alleles and the fewest for HLA-C alleles. Because counts were too low, about 18 rarely observed V segments, including chromosome 9 orphons, were excluded from the earlier analysis of under 650 of the donors. The authors suggested that the approach could potentially be extended to other disease states and immunological phenotypes. In a later analysis, most CMV-associated TCR beta chains were found to appear HLA-restricted, with HLA associations seemingly driven largely by CMV exposure. When HLA alleles, especially DR and DQ, strongly co-occurred, TCR associations were difficult to assign to individual alleles. Correlated functional status among segregating V segments might be attributable to linkage disequilibrium, but an unknown experimental factor could not be ruled out. V-gene and J-gene trimming of TCR beta chains was associated with a missense DCLRE1C variant in a later genetic analysis, and the association was replicated in an independent cohort.

The CDR3, cysteine through phenylalanine, is 13 amino acids long. Only the CDR3 DNA stays, 39 bases, in frame from base 1. CDR1 and CDR2, looked up from the germline V gene, are MGHDK and SYGVNS. V is clipped by 8 bases and J by 0 bases, and the sequence between their germline boundaries is 8 bases long. Receptor libraries were prepared by the immunoSEQ multiplex PCR assay. For the multiplex PCR, a mixture combining 60 forward primers for TCR Vbeta segments and 13 reverse primers for TCR Jbeta segments was used. Amplification of the CDR3 region of rearranged TCR beta genes was performed with a multiplex PCR assay on genomic DNA. Amplified TCR beta libraries were sequenced as 87-base-pair reads on the Illumina HiSeq System. The study's processing was this. In a later analysis, some 80 million unique TCR beta chains were counted across the roughly 670 repertoires, and around 11 million of these chains were shared by at least two donors. A nearest-neighbor algorithm error-corrected the raw reads and collapsed the reads into unique sequences, merging closely related sequences to remove PCR and sequencing errors. V, D and J gene segments were assigned by aligning CDR3 sequences to IMGT reference sequences. Each retained sequence needed at least a six-nucleotide match to both a V gene segment and a J gene segment. A rearrangement was called productive if the CDR3 had no stop codons and remained in frame with V and J, and every other rearrangement was called non-productive. Following IMGT convention, CDR3 was defined as the stretch from the second conserved V-encoded cysteine up to the conserved J-encoded phenylalanine. The earlier analysis of fewer than 750 of the donors excluded sequences that lacked an unambiguous match to a single V gene segment. In an earlier analysis of a few hundred of the donors, V segments were called functional above 56.7% productive rearrangements and were called segregating when the between-donor standard deviation exceeded 5%. A statistical classification framework was developed to diagnose cytomegalovirus status using the catalog of TCR beta chain sequences. In a later analysis, TCR nucleotide sequences were compared against IMGT/GENE-DB human TR gene sequences so that V and J genes could be assigned. In a later analysis, CDR3 sequences and most-parsimonious VDJ recombination scenarios were assigned using the TCRdist pipeline. A later analysis defined each TCR beta chain by its CDR3 amino acid sequence plus V-gene family, and excluded reads lacking a unique V-gene family. In a later analysis, around 600 highly shared, low-generation-probability nucleotide sequences were removed to address suspected cross-contamination and a sequencing artifact. For each public chain, a later analysis derived a clonal expansion index from normalized ranks of inferred template counts within each repertoire. In a later analysis, generation probabilities were computed with a VDJ recombination model fitted to out-of-frame rearrangements, and the resulting probabilities were checked against IGoR. Hypergeometric tests were used in a later analysis to score TCR-TCR, TCR-HLA and TCR-CMV co-occurrence, with a repertoire-size bias correction applied to the TCR pairs. In a later analysis, false discovery rates were estimated by permuting HLA or CMV assignments 20 times. In a later analysis, co-occurring TCRs were grouped using DBSCAN, with TCRdist sequence similarity added in when clustering inside HLA-allele-positive subsets. Co-occurrence clustering excluded repertoires with fewer than 30,000 or more than 120,000 public chains, plus five with anomalous nucleotide sharing. The table comes from immuneACCESS by way of TCRdb, which keeps in-frame sequences with V and J called. Part of the clones is missing from these tables; in studies checked, under half for an unresolved V gene and the rest for unknown reasons. The DNA gave D and trimming, while V, J and clone size come from that table. The sample records 150,000 or so clones, about two thirds of which are singletons. Roughly 1.7% of the sample comes from the top ten.

The cohort was made up of 650 to 700 healthy bone marrow donors. All cohort members were sampled while nominally healthy, although unrecorded immune exposures were likely present. The donor tested CMV seronegative and was one of the 352 seronegative cohort members. A peripheral blood sample was collected from each donor, and TCR beta sequencing was performed on peripheral blood mononuclear cells. Genomic DNA was extracted from the blood cell samples with the Qiagen DNeasy Blood Extraction Kit. As to this clone: Its antigen target is currently unknown. Base qualities are not recorded, but no much larger clone differs from it by a single base.

Here the chain combines TRBV25-1 and TRBJ1-3, with the identity of the D gene unclear. The specimen was PBMCs. The receptor was derived from a woman between 18 and 29 years old in good health and CMV-seronegative. For the CDR3, the sequence is CASSVFSGNTIYF. The DNA reads as follows: TGTGCCAGCTCCGTTTTCTCTGGAAACACCATATATTTT.